Below, 2 T cell receptor beta chains from the same sample are listed, as sequenced in a study of control samples from healthy donors and cancer patients (dated by TCRdb to about 2020). The receptor library was made with the immunoSEQ multiplex PCR assay. Entries here come from immuneACCESS through TCRdb and include only in-frame sequences with V and J called. Some clones fail to appear in such tables; in the studies checked, an unresolved V gene covers under half of the shortfall, and the cause of the remainder is unknown. The sample table contains about 100,000 clones; only one count was recorded for 70% to 85% of them. The ten most abundant clones make up roughly 6.5% of the sample. The material sequenced was blood. The receptors here all came from a man between 18 and 29 years old in good health.

V and J are TRBV10-2 and TRBJ2-7; 9 bases are a match to TRBD2. J was trimmed by 2 bases and V by 3 bases; bases with no gene match: 5. Germline V gives CDR1 WSHSY, CDR2 SAAADI. CDR3 length: 15 residues. The CDR3 sequence: CASSDGLAGPYEQYV. CDR3 DNA sequence: TGCGCCAGCAGTGATGGTCTAGCGGGGCCCTACGAGCAGTACGTC.

A remark on this clone: Mismatch with germline at one junction end may stem from a read error. The chain couples TRBV6-5 to TRBJ1-2; the match to TRBD1 covers 12 bases. Germline V CDR1 and CDR2: MNHEY, SVGAGI. This CDR3 spans 16 amino acids. Here the CDR3 DNA reads TGTGCCAGCAGCTACGATCGGGGACAGGGGGCTCATGGCTACGCCTTC. Translating it yields CASSYDRGQGAHGYAF.